The 23 T cell receptor beta chains in this list originate from one sample, sequenced in a study of early T cells in non-severe SARS-CoV-2 infection (dated by TCRdb to about 2021). Libraries came from 5' RACE. TCRdb lists the instrument as NextSeq 500. TCRdb's own reprocessing of the public reads used fastp at Q25 and MiXCR and kept productive beta chains. All rows with the same CDR3 protein become a single entry with the most common DNA and genes. This sample has 55,000 or so distinct CDR3 sequences in its table, and approximately 6.2% of those were observed once. The top ten constitute 3.9% of the sample. Sequencing used whole blood. The receptors come from an adult who was a healthcare worker with PCR-confirmed SARS-CoV-2 infection or an uninfected control (not recorded which).

This clonotype appeared many times. The chain joins TRBV20-1 to TRBJ2-3, with a weak D call TRBD2 (6 bases). The ends were cut back, 1 base at V and 3 bases at J, with 11 bases in the middle. Germline V CDR1 and CDR2: DFQATT, SNEGSKA (reference sequence). CDR3 length equals 14 residues. For the CDR3, the DNA is TGCAGTGCTAGAGCGGCGGAGGGGACAGATACGCAGTATTTT. Its translation: CSARAAEGTDTQYF.

For this clonotype: No conserved phenylalanine or tryptophan is present at the end of the CDR3, so a read error is the likely explanation. This chain links TRBV20-1 with TRBJ2-3, with D tentatively TRBD1 (6 bases). The length of the CDR3 is 15 residues. Germline-derived CDR1 and CDR2 are DFQATT and SNEGSKA (reference sequence). With 8 bases removed from V and 3 bases from J, the gap between germline ends came to 21 bases. The CDR3, as DNA: TGCAGTTCCCCCCCCGGACAGTTAAGAACAGATACGCAGTATATT. It encodes CSSPPGQLRTDTQYI.

This clonotype was found many times. This chain links TRBV12-3 or TRBV12-4 with TRBJ2-3; 11 nucleotides align to TRBD2. This CDR3 contains 15 residues. The junction had 8 bases not matched to a gene; V was cut back by 6 bases and J by 6 bases. DNA for the CDR3: TGTGCCAGCAGCCCCGGGACTAGCGGTGGGGATACGCAGTATTTT. Translated: CASSPGTSGGDTQYF.

In this sample, this clonotype turned up many times. V and J are TRBV7-8 and TRBJ2-7, with D perhaps being TRBD1 or TRBD2 (5 bases each). Trimming removed 7 bases from V and 5 bases from J, with 15 bases in between. The CDR3 consists of 13 residues. Germline CDR1 SGHVS, CDR2 FQNEAQ. The CDR3 DNA follows: TGTGCCAGCACAAGAGGGACCTTTGACGAGCAGTACTTC. This sequence encodes CASTRGTFDEQYF.

This clonotype was seen ten or more times. The V gene is TRBV6-5, the J gene TRBJ1-1; D is perhaps TRBD1 (5 bases). Trimming took off 11 bases at V and 1 base at J, with 20 bases between the two ends. CDR1 MNHEY and CDR2 SVGAGI come from the germline V gene. CDR3 length: 15 amino acids. As DNA, the CDR3 is TGTGCCGCCTTTGAATGGGGGGGTAAGAACACTGAAGCTTTCTTT. It codes for CAAFEWGGKNTEAFF.

This clonotype came up many times. The chain recombines TRBV18 with TRBJ1-2, with 7 bases matching TRBD1. The CDR3 runs to 15 residues. Trimming took 3 bases from V and 3 from J; bases not matched to a gene: 7. CDR1 is KGHSH, CDR2 LQKENI, per germline. CDR3 sequence reads: CASSPVGGGDYGYTF. Here the CDR3 DNA reads TGTGCCAGCTCACCTGTAGGGGGCGGCGACTATGGCTACACCTTC.

The sample holds a few counts of this clonotype. The chain combines TRBV6-2 or TRBV6-3 with TRBJ2-3; no reliable D call. This CDR3 is built from 11 residues. The V end was cut by 6 bases, the J end by 6 bases, with 7 bases between. CDR1 is MNHEY and CDR2 is SVGEGT in the germline V gene. The CDR3, as DNA: TGTGCCAGCAGCGTAGTGGATACGCAGTATTTT. Protein: CASSVVDTQYF.

The CDR3 reads CASSLGGAGLKETQYF. The DNA of the CDR3 is TGCGCCAGCAGCTTGGGCGGCGCGGGGTTAAAAGAGACCCAGTACTTC. The J gene is TRBJ2-5, the V gene TRBV5-1; perhaps TRBD2 as D (6 bases). V lost 0 bases and J lost 3, with 15 bases in between. The CDR3 has 16 amino acids. The germline CDR1 and CDR2 sequences are SGHRS and YFSETQ.

There are many counts of this clonotype. The chain links TRBV6-2 or TRBV6-3 to TRBJ2-7, with D perhaps TRBD1 (5 bases). Trimming removed 0 bases at V and 6 bases at J, with 15 bases between. Germline V gene data show CDR1 as MNHEY and CDR2 as SVGEGT. The CDR3 has 15 residues. Written as DNA, the CDR3 is TGTGCCAGCAGTTACTCGAGTCCAGGGTCCAGCGAGCAGTACTTC. Its translation is CASSYSSPGSSEQYF.

This clonotype came up a few times. The chain employs TRBV2 and TRBJ1-1, with D uncertain. Deletions cut 4 bases from V and 1 base from J, with 7 bases between. Germline lookup yields CDR1 SNHLY and CDR2 FYNNEI. The CDR3 spans 13 residues. CDR3 coding DNA: TGTGCCAGCAGTGTGGAGGGGAACACTGAAGCTTTCTTT. Amino acids: CASSVEGNTEAFF.

This clonotype was seen a few times. The J gene is TRBJ1-2, the V gene TRBV6-5; D is unresolved. This CDR3 contains 14 residues. V was trimmed by 6 bases and J by 1 base, leaving 12 bases between them. The germline V gene encodes CDR1 MNHEY and CDR2 SVGAGI. As DNA, the CDR3 is TGTGCCAGCAGCCGGAGGCCTTATAACTATGGCTACACCTTC. Amino acids: CASSRRPYNYGYTF.

This sequence joins TRBV7-2 and TRBJ1-5; 10 positions match TRBD1. The CDR3 sequence is 14 residues long. Unmatched junction bases numbered 7, after V lost 8 bases and J lost 6 bases. CDR1 and CDR2 (germline): SGHTA, FQGNSA. For the CDR3, the DNA is TGTGCCAGCGAGCATGGGGACAGGGGTCAGCCCCAGCATTTT. Translated: CASEHGDRGQPQHF.

This clonotype has a count of ten or more. J is TRBJ1-5 and V is TRBV7-2; D call uncertain. CDR3 size: 14 residues. V lost 2 bases and J 2 bases, leaving 7 bases between the germline ends. CDR1 and CDR2 from the germline V gene are SGHTA and FQGNSA. The CDR3 DNA sequence: TGTGCCAGCAGCTTAAGATGGCGCAATCAGCCCCAGCATTTT. Translating it yields CASSLRWRNQPQHF.

This clonotype was picked up many times. The chain carries TRBV5-1 and TRBJ1-1, with D perhaps matching TRBD1 (6 bases). Between the trimmed V and J ends, which lost 0 bases and 5 bases, there was a span of 11 bases. Germline CDR1 and CDR2: SGHRS and YFSETQ. The CDR3 is 14 residues long. DNA for the CDR3: TGCGCCAGCAGCTTGGTTCAGGGGAGGACTGAAGCTTTCTTT. Protein sequence: CASSLVQGRTEAFF.

This clonotype came up many times. The V gene is TRBV6-4, the J gene TRBJ2-2; a weak D match, TRBD1 (5 bases). Deletions cut 0 bases from V and 4 bases from J, with 9 bases between. The length of the CDR3 is 15 residues. The germline gives CDR1 MRHNA, CDR2 SNTAGT. This CDR3 reads CASSDSRRGTGELFF. CDR3 DNA: TGTGCCAGCAGTGACTCCAGAAGGGGCACCGGGGAGCTGTTTTTT.

There are many counts of this clonotype. The rearrangement joins TRBV6-2 or TRBV6-3 to TRBJ2-5; 9 bases align to TRBD2. This CDR3 contains 18 residues. Trimming removed 5 bases from V and 1 base from J; junction bases left unmatched: 14. Germline loops: CDR1 MNHEY, CDR2 SVGEGT. The CDR3, as DNA: TGTGCCAGCAGTACCTATAGTGGCGGGGGGGCCGTCCAAGAGACCCAGTACTTC. Translated, it gives CASSTYSGGGAVQETQYF.

The J gene is TRBJ1-1, the V gene TRBV3-1; weak D call: TRBD1 (5 bases). CDR1 LGHDT and CDR2 YNNKEL come from the germline V gene (reference sequence). CDR3 size: 14 residues. The ends were cut back, 4 bases at V and 0 bases at J, with 9 bases in the middle. The DNA of the CDR3 is TGTGCCAGCAGCCCGGGGGTGTTGAACACTGAAGCTTTCTTT. Translated: CASSPGVLNTEAFF.

The sample holds many counts of this clonotype. The chain joins TRBV29-1 to TRBJ2-7, with D possibly being TRBD1 (6 bases). Germline V CDR1 and CDR2: SQVTM, ANQGSEA. The CDR3 has 12 residues. The germline V and J ends were trimmed by 6 bases and 9 bases, with 18 bases remaining between them. CDR3 region: CSVLDSSLTQYF. The CDR3 nucleotides are TGCAGCGTCCTGGACAGTTCGCTTACGCAGTACTTC.

V and J are TRBV11-2 and TRBJ2-7; D gene ambiguous. V lost 1 base to trimming and J lost 3 bases, with 13 bases between them. In germline, CDR1 is SGHAT, CDR2 FQNNGV. This CDR3 is 15 amino acids long. CDR3 coding DNA: TGTGCCAGCAGCTTAGTGTCGCAGTCCGACTACGAGCAGTACTTC. It yields the protein CASSLVSQSDYEQYF.

The rearrangement uses TRBV7-9 and TRBJ1-5; D is ambiguous. The germline V and J ends were trimmed by 4 bases and 3 bases, with 19 bases remaining between them. CDR1 SEHNR and CDR2 FQNEAQ come from the germline V gene (reference sequence). The CDR3 runs to 17 residues. CDR3 DNA: TGTGCCAGCAGCTCCACTATAGGCTTTGGTTACAATCAGCCCCAGCATTTT. Its translation is CASSSTIGFGYNQPQHF.

This clonotype was recorded many times. The chain uses TRBV29-1 and TRBJ1-2; the D is unclear. Germline CDR1 reads SQVTM; CDR2 reads ANQGSEA. The CDR3 runs to 12 residues. Trimming cost V 2 bases and J 5 bases, with 9 bases left between them. The CDR3 spells CSVEPIPYGYTF. In DNA, the CDR3 is TGCAGCGTTGAACCGATCCCTTATGGCTACACCTTC.

This clonotype was detected ten times or more. The rearrangement links TRBV6-5 to TRBJ2-3; the match to TRBD1 covers 10 bases. In germline, CDR1 is MNHEY, CDR2 SVGAGI. CDR3 length: 16 residues. V trimming: 6 bases; J trimming: 4 bases; junction bases outside the gene matches: 10. The CDR3 DNA follows: TGTGCCAGCAGGAGCGCAGGGACAGGGGCAGCAGATACGCAGTATTTT. This encodes CASRSAGTGAADTQYF.

This clonotype was seen ten or more times. The CDR3 spells CAIRAGQGEQTQYF. CDR3 bases: TGTGCCATCAGAGCGGGACAGGGCGAACAGACCCAGTACTTC. The rearrangement uses TRBV10-3 and TRBJ2-5, with TRBD1 identical over 9 bases. The CDR3 spans 14 residues. CDR1 is ENHRY, CDR2 SYGVKD, per germline. V was clipped by 6 bases and J by 6 bases; unmatched bases: 8.